This TCR beta chain was captured by sequencing in a study of identical twins (dated by TCRdb to between 2015 and 2016). Broadly, across the study: TCR alpha and beta repertoires from monozygotic twins, unrelated adults of various ages and cord blood were deep-sequenced to test whether fetal clonotypes persist. Replicate twin experiments were performed at different times using different library preparation protocols to rule out contamination. Broader findings and caveats from the paper: In beta out-of-frame sequences, excess twin sharing was weaker, because having fewer shared sequences lowered the signal-to-noise ratio. In monozygotic twins, recombination models systematically underestimated out-of-frame TCR alpha sharing, but the models matched the sharing seen between unrelated individuals. Out-of-frame TCR alpha sequences shared between twins showed an excess of low generation-probability sequences compared with coincidental sharing between unrelated individuals. Conclusions relied on cross-sectional statistical analysis, since the same donors could not be followed over many years. Fewer insertions were carried by abundant cord blood beta clonotypes; a weaker similar trend was observed in young adult naive repertoires, while no such trend was observed in memory repertoires. Zero-insertion analyses could be partly confounded by invariant T cells such as MAIT and iNKT, though diverse VJ usage argued against such confounding for most clonotypes.

Only healthy Caucasian donors were included. The twin cohort comprised three pairs of female monozygotic twins, all aged about 18 to 29 years. The RNA used for TCR libraries was isolated from peripheral blood mononuclear cells. The CDR3 numbers 15 residues from cysteine through phenylalanine. The entry retains the CDR3 DNA only, 45 bases that are in frame from base 1. Relative to germline, V is 1 base shorter and J is 9 bases shorter, with 16 bases between their ends. CDR1 is given as LGHDT and CDR2 as YNNKEL, both from the germline V gene (reference sequence). This clonotype was observed many times. The specificity of this receptor is unknown. The record has no base qualities; no much larger clone is one base away. Library generation was performed with 5' RACE. The sequencer listed for this sample is Illumina HiSeq 2000. A universal primer binding site was added through template switching, and the final cDNA carried a unique molecular identifier so that TCR cDNA molecules could be counted accurately. Specific primers in the conserved constant-segment region were used to synthesize first-strand cDNA for the TCR alpha and beta chains. Each cDNA library was double barcoded, with a SMART-Mk sample barcode plus Illumina barcodes, to control for contamination. TruSeq adapter sequences along with Illumina sample barcodes were introduced in two successive PCR steps. The Illumina HiSeq platform was used with custom primers to sequence TCR alpha and beta cDNA libraries. In the source study's methods: MiGEC processed the raw reads to extract unique molecular identifiers, while MiXCR was used to determine the CDR3 positions. For each individual, recombination models were inferred using an EM algorithm with the repgenHMM and IGoR tools. Shared clonotype analysis was performed with the tcR package in R, normalizing sharing by the product of cloneset sizes. Out-of-frame nonproductive sequences were analyzed to study raw recombination free of thymic and clonal selection effects. In TCRdb, the public reads were trimmed at Q25 with fastp and aligned with MiXCR, with productive beta chains retained. Each CDR3 protein gets just one entry, which takes the most common genes and DNA from the rows behind it. These V and J calls originate from TCRdb's pipeline instead of the authors' own analysis. Recorded for this sample are hundreds of thousands of distinct CDR3 sequences; about 20% of them occurred a single time. The top ten clones comprise 4.3% of the sample.

In addition, the sample was reused for a study of T cells expressing NK-cell markers. The second study also describes: Three sorted T-cell subsets (CD3+CD56+NKG2C+, CD3+CD56+NKG2C- and CD3+CD56-NKG2C+) from fewer than 10 donors had their TCR beta-chain repertoires profiled. Among the eight sequenced donors, only one was HCMV-seronegative, while the other seven were HCMV-seropositive. To restrict sorting to alphabetaTCR-expressing T cells, an anti-gammadeltaTCR antibody was added in several experiments. In roughly 6 donors, the dominant CD3+CD56+NKG2C+ clonotypes ranked among the top 10 CD8+ clonotypes, making up roughly 1.0-7.5% of CD8+ T cells. Those dominant clonotypes were again the most abundant among CD3+CD56-NKG2C+ cells in a handful of donors, at about 28.3-60.1%. It remained unclear whether the expanded NKG2C-expressing T cell clones were specific for HCMV antigens. The eight sequenced donors were randomly selected healthy volunteers, three men and five women. A commercial ELISA kit detecting HCMV-specific IgG in serum was used to determine HCMV serostatus. Bulk peripheral blood T-cell repertoires were additionally sequenced from unsorted PBMC for several donors. Reads were demultiplexed and grouped by UMI with MIGEC, and clonotypes were assembled and quantified with MiTCR. To exclude erroneous sequences, only TCR cDNA sequences supported by at least two reads were retained. The tcR package was used for downstream repertoire analysis, and clonotypes were matched across fractions by CDR3 nucleotide sequence plus V segment. VDJmatch was used to annotate antigen specificity against VDJdb, with one amino acid substitution in CDR3 allowed.

The sequenced material came from PBMCs. The TCR was taken from a woman aged 18 to 35 in good health. The chain couples TRBV3-1 to TRBJ2-1; the D gene remains uncertain. The DNA reads TGTGCCAGCAGCCAAGGATTCTTGGCTTTCGGTGAGCAGTTCTTC. Its coded protein is CASSQGFLAFGEQFF.